Listed here are 13 T cell receptor beta chains from one sample, sequenced in a study of shared clonotypes between healthy human individuals. This table comes from immunoSEQ multiplex PCR, and its TCRdb copy is limited to in-frame clones, with some not included. The profile shows roughly 700,000 clones, less than 95% of them singletons. Specimen: memory CD8+ T cells from PBMCs. Specified subset: CD45RO+ cells pooled with CCR7-negative TemRA cells. These receptors all come from a young man in good health. Some clones in this sample may be carry-over from other donors' samples.

CDR3 nucleotide sequence: TGTGCCAGCAACCCCCGGAGGACTAGCGACTACGAGCAGTACTTC. Protein sequence: CASNPRRTSDYEQYF. The rearrangement joins TRBV28 to TRBJ2-7; 9 bases are shared with TRBD2. Germline assignment: CDR1 MDHEN and CDR2 SYDVKM. The CDR3 length is 15 residues. Trimming removed 7 bases from V and 3 bases from J; junction bases left unmatched: 10.

The chain uses TRBV5-1 and TRBJ2-1; TRBD2 is a possible D gene (5 bases). V shed 5 bases and J shed 0 bases, with 18 bases lying between them. Germline CDR1 and CDR2: SGHRS and YFSETQ. CDR3 length: 17 amino acids. In DNA, the CDR3 is TGCGCCAGCAGGCCGGACTCAGGCCAAAGCTCCTACAATGAGCAGTTCTTC. Amino acids: CASRPDSGQSSYNEQFF.

The genes are TRBV11-2 and TRBJ2-3, with D possibly matching TRBD2 (6 bases). V lost 0 bases and J 6 bases, leaving 13 bases between the germline ends. The CDR3 contains 15 residues. Germline V lookup: CDR1 SGHAT, CDR2 FQNNGV. CDR3 loop: CASSLDQTSWDTQYF. CDR3 coding DNA: TGTGCCAGCAGCTTAGATCAGACTAGTTGGGATACGCAGTATTTT.

The chain joins TRBV2 to TRBJ1-6; D is unresolved. V was cut by 0 bases and J by 9 bases, with 12 bases left in between. The CDR3 is 15 amino acids. Germline lookup yields CDR1 SNHLY and CDR2 FYNNEI. The chain's CDR3 is CASSEALRRSSPLHF. The CDR3, as DNA: TGTGCCAGCAGTGAAGCGCTTCGGCGAAGTTCACCCCTCCACTTT.

On this clone: A junction boundary mismatches the germline segment, possibly from a read error. The chain combines TRBV7-9 with TRBJ1-2; no definite D call. Germline CDR1 and CDR2: SEHNR and FQNEAQ (reference sequence). The CDR3 runs to 14 residues. The CDR3, as DNA: TGTGCCAGCAGCTTAGGAGCGGGTAACGATGGCTACACCTTC. It specifies CASSLGAGNDGYTF.

This chain links TRBV28 with TRBJ2-7; 7 positions match TRBD2. CDR3 length: 14 amino acids. V lost 7 bases, J lost 2 bases, and 8 bases stayed unmatched. Germline V lookup: CDR1 MDHEN, CDR2 SYDVKM. In nucleotides, the CDR3 is TGTGCCAGCAAAAAGGGCCGGGGGGCCTACGAGCAGTACTTC. Protein: CASKKGRGAYEQYF.

The V and J genes are TRBV6-1 and TRBJ1-1; no definite D call. V lost 4 bases and J lost 1, with 16 bases in between. The CDR3 consists of 16 residues. The germline gives CDR1 MNHNS, CDR2 SASEGT. The CDR3 DNA is TGTGCCAGCAGTGCACAACCCCGGTTCTGGAACACTGAAGCTTTCTTT. Translating gives CASSAQPRFWNTEAFF.

This chain joins TRBV11-2 and TRBJ1-1, with D uncertain. The CDR3 loop spans 16 amino acids. In germline, CDR1 is SGHAT, CDR2 FQNNGV. V was pared by 2 bases and J by 4 bases, with 17 bases between. CDR3 amino acids: CASSLFGGGVGTEAFF. CDR3 coding DNA: TGTGCCAGCAGCTTATTTGGAGGTGGAGTCGGCACTGAAGCTTTCTTT.

In the case of this clone: The same CDR3 can be traced to other DNA sequences in this sample. The chain combines TRBV11-2 with TRBJ2-7, with D perhaps matching TRBD1 (6 bases). The V end was cut by 5 bases, the J end by 3 bases, with 11 bases between. Germline CDR1 and CDR2: SGHAT and FQNNGV. The CDR3 has 13 amino acids. The CDR3 is CASSLTGFYEQYF. In nucleotides, the CDR3 is TGTGCCAGCAGCCTAACAGGGTTCTACGAGCAGTACTTC. Full variable domain (rest looked up from reference TRBV11-2 and TRBJ2-7): EAGVAQSPRYKIIEKRQSVAFWCNPISGHATLYWYQQILGQGPKLLIQFQNNGVVDDSQLPKDRFSAERLKGVDSTLKIQPAKLEDSAVYLCASSLTGFYEQYFGPGTRLTVT.

Points on this clone: The identical CDR3 is also encoded by other nucleotide sequences in the sample. This chain uses TRBV6-1 with TRBJ2-4; 9 nucleotides line up with TRBD1. Germline V gives CDR1 MNHNS, CDR2 SASEGT. Trimming removed 2 bases from V and 1 base from J; junction bases left unmatched: 0. The CDR3 spans 15 residues. Here the CDR3 DNA reads TGTGCCAGCAGTGAAACAGGGGGCGCCAAAAACATTCAGTACTTC. This codes for CASSETGGAKNIQYF.

V is TRBV4-2 and J is TRBJ1-1; 7 nucleotides agree with TRBD1. V was clipped by 4 bases and J by 1 base; unmatched bases: 9. Germline CDR1 and CDR2: LGHNA and YNFKEQ. The CDR3 covers 16 residues. The CDR3 is CASSLDDTGENTEAFF. The CDR3 DNA reads TGTGCCAGCAGCCTCGACGATACAGGGGAGAACACTGAAGCTTTCTTT.

As concerns this clone: A read error is likely here: a far larger clone is one base away. The chain uses TRBV6-5 and TRBJ1-4; 9 positions agree with TRBD1. After removal of 5 bases from V and 7 bases from J, the junction contained 5 bases not matched to a gene. Germline V gene data show CDR1 as MNHEY and CDR2 as SVGAGI. This CDR3 is 14 amino acids long. CDR3 sequence: CASSEGTGLEKLFF. The CDR3 DNA is TGTGCCAGCAGTGAAGGGACAGGGCTTGAAAAACTGTTTTTT.

The chain combines TRBV7-9 with TRBJ2-1, with TRBD1 matching 7 bases. Losses at the gene ends were 3 bases for V and 0 bases for J; bases not matched to a gene: 2. Germline CDR1 and CDR2: SEHNR and FQNEAQ (reference sequence). The CDR3 has 15 amino acids. The CDR3 sequence is CASSLGDSSYNEQFF. The CDR3 bases are TGTGCCAGCAGCTTGGGGGACAGCTCCTACAATGAGCAGTTCTTC.